Listed below are T cell receptor beta chains from one sample, sequenced in a study of T cell responses to AZD1222 COVID-19 vaccine. Sequenced by immunoSEQ multiplex PCR; TCRdb stores in-frame clones only, minus some. The data contain about 140,000 clones, just over 85% of them singletons. The sequencing here drew on peripheral blood, taken on day 0 of AZD1222 vaccination. Receptor source: an adult in good health. CDR3s leave out the opening cysteine and the closing phenylalanine or tryptophan. The order of the fields is CDR3 protein, clone size, J gene, V gene, CDR3 length. Some rows have no size entry. The others give once, few or many, or a class for an expanded clone.

CDR3 protein: ASLKEAEAF
clone size: few
J gene: TRBJ1-1
V gene: TRBV28
CDR3 length: 9

CDR3 protein: ASSDRARASYNEQF
clone size: -
J gene: TRBJ2-1
V gene: TRBV28
CDR3 length: 14

CDR3 protein: ASSSGQGDNSPLH
clone size: -
J gene: TRBJ1-6
V gene: TRBV28
CDR3 length: 13

CDR3 protein: ASSLVGGSPRNEQF
clone size: few
J gene: TRBJ2-1
V gene: TRBV5-4
CDR3 length: 14

CDR3 protein: ASTRQPGVGELF
clone size: -
J gene: TRBJ2-2
V gene: TRBV6-5
CDR3 length: 12

CDR3 protein: ASSPQGARFGANVLT
clone size: -
J gene: TRBJ2-6
V gene: TRBV5-6
CDR3 length: 15

CDR3 protein: ASGSGAGANYGYT
clone size: -
J gene: TRBJ1-2
V gene: TRBV27
CDR3 length: 13

CDR3 protein: ASSQDGRDEQY
clone size: few
J gene: TRBJ2-7
V gene: TRBV3-1/TRBV3-2
CDR3 length: 11

CDR3 protein: ASSKDRDGRGYTEAF
clone size: few
J gene: TRBJ1-1
V gene: TRBV7-8
CDR3 length: 15

CDR3 protein: ASTLDGYEQY
clone size: once
J gene: TRBJ2-7
V gene: TRBV11-2
CDR3 length: 10

CDR3 protein: ASSFNGNTIY
clone size: once
J gene: TRBJ1-3
V gene: TRBV5-4
CDR3 length: 10

CDR3 protein: ASTYRTSGSYEQY
clone size: -
J gene: TRBJ2-7
V gene: TRBV6-5
CDR3 length: 13

CDR3 protein: AWSRAANMGAWGYT
clone size: -
J gene: TRBJ1-2
V gene: TRBV30
CDR3 length: 14

CDR3 protein: ASSPGQGVRETQY
clone size: -
J gene: TRBJ2-5
V gene: TRBV25-1
CDR3 length: 13

CDR3 protein: ASSLMRQEAF
clone size: -
J gene: TRBJ1-1
V gene: TRBV7-2
CDR3 length: 10

CDR3 protein: ASSLQGLEQY
clone size: -
J gene: TRBJ2-7
V gene: TRBV7-9
CDR3 length: 10

CDR3 protein: AWSLRTDRVHEQY
clone size: -
J gene: TRBJ2-7
V gene: TRBV30
CDR3 length: 13

CDR3 protein: ASSQDVSRGDSYEQY
clone size: few
J gene: TRBJ2-7
V gene: TRBV4-3
CDR3 length: 15

CDR3 protein: SVGTGSYEQY
clone size: -
J gene: TRBJ2-7
V gene: TRBV29-1
CDR3 length: 10

CDR3 protein: ASSAQLSDTQY
clone size: -
J gene: TRBJ2-3
V gene: TRBV14
CDR3 length: 11

CDR3 protein: ASSPGVPSRETQY
clone size: -
J gene: TRBJ2-5
V gene: TRBV5-1
CDR3 length: 13

CDR3 protein: ASRYRTDRHSPLH
clone size: -
J gene: TRBJ1-6
V gene: TRBV13
CDR3 length: 13

CDR3 protein: ASSLSGVSGYT
clone size: -
J gene: TRBJ1-2
V gene: TRBV5-4
CDR3 length: 11

CDR3 protein: ASSYRDSQYYGYT
clone size: -
J gene: TRBJ1-2
V gene: TRBV6-6
CDR3 length: 13

CDR3 protein: ASSRKGTSGTAYSYEQY
clone size: -
J gene: TRBJ2-7
V gene: TRBV27
CDR3 length: 17

CDR3 protein: ASRDRDRSSYEQF
clone size: -
J gene: TRBJ2-1
V gene: TRBV27
CDR3 length: 13

CDR3 protein: ASSLGVGSYNSPLH
clone size: once
J gene: TRBJ1-6
V gene: TRBV9
CDR3 length: 14

CDR3 protein: ASSQAAGSMGYT
clone size: -
J gene: TRBJ1-2
V gene: TRBV3-1/TRBV3-2
CDR3 length: 12

CDR3 protein: ASDRGTEAF
clone size: once
J gene: TRBJ1-1
V gene: TRBV30
CDR3 length: 9

CDR3 protein: ASSSWASAGEQY
clone size: -
J gene: TRBJ2-7
V gene: TRBV11-2
CDR3 length: 12

CDR3 protein: ASSYQARGYT
clone size: -
J gene: TRBJ1-2
V gene: TRBV6-6
CDR3 length: 10

CDR3 protein: ASSVGSGRAIY
clone size: once
J gene: TRBJ1-3
V gene: TRBV10-1
CDR3 length: 11

CDR3 protein: AISGMIQGARNIHNEQF
clone size: few
J gene: TRBJ2-1
V gene: TRBV10-3
CDR3 length: 17

CDR3 protein: ASSPRQGDSYT
clone size: -
J gene: TRBJ1-2
V gene: TRBV18
CDR3 length: 11

CDR3 protein: ASSAQLIWNTEAF
clone size: -
J gene: TRBJ1-1
V gene: TRBV7-9
CDR3 length: 13

CDR3 protein: AISAEGGRENEQF
clone size: -
J gene: TRBJ2-1
V gene: TRBV10-3
CDR3 length: 13

CDR3 protein: ASSPGTSGDLGEQF
clone size: -
J gene: TRBJ2-1
V gene: TRBV18
CDR3 length: 14

CDR3 protein: ASSISPIRDGYT
clone size: -
J gene: TRBJ1-2
V gene: TRBV19
CDR3 length: 12

CDR3 protein: ASIKQANTGELF
clone size: -
J gene: TRBJ2-2
V gene: TRBV19
CDR3 length: 12

CDR3 protein: ASSLYQGTEHSPLH
clone size: -
J gene: TRBJ1-6
V gene: TRBV7-2
CDR3 length: 14

CDR3 protein: ASSIKWDTEAF
clone size: -
J gene: TRBJ1-1
V gene: TRBV19
CDR3 length: 11

CDR3 protein: AWSVGRMVGSYEQY
clone size: -
J gene: TRBJ2-7
V gene: TRBV30
CDR3 length: 14

CDR3 protein: ASSLGGHPNSPLH
clone size: -
J gene: TRBJ1-6
V gene: TRBV27
CDR3 length: 13

CDR3 protein: ASSQGFRESYNEQF
clone size: -
J gene: TRBJ2-1
V gene: TRBV4-3
CDR3 length: 14

CDR3 protein: ASSLRGGDQPQH
clone size: -
J gene: TRBJ1-5
V gene: TRBV3-1/TRBV3-2
CDR3 length: 12

CDR3 protein: ASSRDRSYEQY
clone size: -
J gene: TRBJ2-7
V gene: TRBV6-5
CDR3 length: 11

CDR3 protein: AITDDRAFGYT
clone size: once
J gene: TRBJ1-2
V gene: TRBV10-3
CDR3 length: 11

CDR3 protein: ASSPAQNTEAF
clone size: -
J gene: TRBJ1-1
V gene: TRBV12-3/TRBV12-4
CDR3 length: 11

CDR3 protein: ASSLSPAGNTEAF
clone size: few
J gene: TRBJ1-1
V gene: TRBV27
CDR3 length: 13

CDR3 protein: ASSWVGVGTEAF
clone size: once
J gene: TRBJ1-1
V gene: TRBV6-5
CDR3 length: 12

CDR3 protein: ASNRASSYEQY
clone size: -
J gene: TRBJ2-7
V gene: TRBV7-2
CDR3 length: 11

CDR3 protein: AISQQGLAGNTIY
clone size: -
J gene: TRBJ1-3
V gene: TRBV10-3
CDR3 length: 13

CDR3 protein: ASSLGGTYGYT
clone size: few
J gene: TRBJ1-2
V gene: TRBV11-2
CDR3 length: 11

CDR3 protein: ASSQVPGSTGELF
clone size: once
J gene: TRBJ2-2
V gene: TRBV3-1/TRBV3-2
CDR3 length: 13

CDR3 protein: ASSFFGQGSTYEQY
clone size: -
J gene: TRBJ2-7
V gene: TRBV11-2
CDR3 length: 14

CDR3 protein: AVSGGYNEKLF
clone size: -
J gene: TRBJ1-4
V gene: TRBV10-3
CDR3 length: 11

CDR3 protein: ASSPTGANSGNTIY
clone size: -
J gene: TRBJ1-3
V gene: TRBV7-9
CDR3 length: 14

CDR3 protein: ASSLVMGIRNEKLF
clone size: -
J gene: TRBJ1-4
V gene: TRBV7-9
CDR3 length: 14

CDR3 protein: ASSLAANPNTGELF
clone size: -
J gene: TRBJ2-2
V gene: TRBV5-1
CDR3 length: 14